Below, one T cell receptor (beta chain) is given with its context. The antigen remains unidentified. The sample is drawn from a study of vaccination and CD4 T cells after COVID-19. Trimming pared 5 bases from V and 4 bases from J, leaving 20 bases between. Germline-derived CDR1 and CDR2 are SGHNT and YENEEA. This CDR3 comprises 16 residues. The Oncomine TCR Beta short-read assay was applied to DNA of cultured CD4+ T cells. TCRdb independently ran MiXCR on the PCR reads; one entry per CDR3 protein. This table has around 19,000 distinct CDR3 sequences, roughly 45% appearing once. Treatment reported: approximately nine-day PBMC culture with coronavirus spike peptide pools or control peptides (ViraFEST assay).

The sample consisted of CD4+ T cells from blood, cultured in vitro. The V call is TRBV11-3, the J call TRBJ1-1, with D perhaps TRBD1 (5 bases). The origin of this receptor is a human donor who had recovered from COVID-19. The CDR3 region has the DNA TGTGCCAGCAGCGGTGGGACCGCCTCAAGGCCCACTGAAGCTTTCTTT. This encodes CASSGGTASRPTEAFF.